This T cell receptor beta chain was captured in a study of OX40 agonist ivuxolimab in advanced cancers. Across the study: One patient with hepatocellular carcinoma and two with cutaneous melanoma, three in all, had partial responses.

Notes on the study in general: Antigen targets of the expanded peripheral T cells went undetermined. Low levels of normalized T-cell clonal expansion also appeared in some nonresponders. Clones of CD4+ and CD8+ blood T cells grew by week 6 at doses of 0.1 to 3.0 mg/kg.

Measured with immunoSEQ multiplex PCR; TCRdb has only the in-frame clones, and not every one. This sample has 50,000 to 65,000 clones; about nine tenths occur once, and the top ten carry approximately 3%. A note on this clone: Its antigen is still unknown.

The CDR3 totals 15 residues. Per germline, CDR1 MDHEN and CDR2 SYDVKM. The V gene end was trimmed by 4 bases and the J gene end by 6 bases; junction bases not matched to a gene: 8. Here the sequenced sample was CD4+ or CD8+ T cells sorted from blood, taken in a trial of the OX40 agonist ivuxolimab. The clonotype was recovered from an adult with an advanced solid tumor such as melanoma, head and neck, liver or kidney cancer. J is TRBJ1-5 and V is TRBV28, with 8 bases lining up with TRBD1. CDR3 nucleotides: TGTGCCAGCAGTTCGGGACAGGCCGGGGGTCAGCCCCAGCATTTT. The encoded protein is CASSSGQAGGQPQHF.